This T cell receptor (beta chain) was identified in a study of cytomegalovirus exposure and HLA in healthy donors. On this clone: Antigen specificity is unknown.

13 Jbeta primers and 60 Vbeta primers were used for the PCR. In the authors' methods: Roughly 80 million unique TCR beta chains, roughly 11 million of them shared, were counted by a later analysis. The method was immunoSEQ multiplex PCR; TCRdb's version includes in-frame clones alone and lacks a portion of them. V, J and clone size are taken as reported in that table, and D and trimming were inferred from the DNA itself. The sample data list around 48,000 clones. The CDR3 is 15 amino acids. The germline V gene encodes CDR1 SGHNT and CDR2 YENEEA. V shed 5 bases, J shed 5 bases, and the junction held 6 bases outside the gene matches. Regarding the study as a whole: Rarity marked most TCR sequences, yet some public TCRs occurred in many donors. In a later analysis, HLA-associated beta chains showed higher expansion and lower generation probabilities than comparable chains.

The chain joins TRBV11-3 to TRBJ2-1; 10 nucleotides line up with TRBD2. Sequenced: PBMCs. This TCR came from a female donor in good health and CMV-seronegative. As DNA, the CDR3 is TGTGCCAGCAGCCCGAGAGCGGGGGGGAACAATGAGCAGTTCTTC. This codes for CASSPRAGGNNEQFF.